One and the same sample provided the 20 T cell receptor beta chains below, sequenced in a study of cytomegalovirus exposure and HLA in healthy donors. PCR was performed using 60 Vbeta and 13 Jbeta primers. The repertoire was sequenced with immunoSEQ multiplex PCR; TCRdb's copy has only in-frame clones and lacks some. In the table there are roughly 130,000 clones, around 71% of which are singletons. The sample taken for sequencing was PBMCs. These receptor sequences come from a woman aged 60-75 years in good health and CMV-seropositive.

V and J are TRBV5-1 and TRBJ1-2; maybe TRBD1 (5 bases). From germline, CDR1 is SGHRS and CDR2 YFSETQ. V shed 4 bases and J shed 0 bases, with 13 bases lying between them. This CDR3 is built from 15 residues. DNA for the CDR3: TGCGCCAGCAGCCTGCGAGACAGAGCTAACTATGGCTACACCTTC. This encodes CASSLRDRANYGYTF.

The chain links TRBV14 to TRBJ1-3; 9 bases map to TRBD1. Germline V gene lookup returns CDR1 SGHDN and CDR2 FVKESK. V was clipped by 4 bases and J by 1 base; unmatched bases: 8. This CDR3 is built from 17 residues. CDR3 bases: TGTGCCAGCAGCCTCTTCGACAGGGGGATTTCTGGAAACACCATATATTTT. This sequence encodes CASSLFDRGISGNTIYF.

The chain's CDR3 is CSVAGQMNTEAFF. The CDR3 DNA reads TGCAGCGTGGCTGGACAGATGAACACTGAAGCTTTCTTT. The chain uses TRBV29-1 and TRBJ1-1, with D tentatively TRBD1 (6 bases). Germline CDR1 is SQVTM and CDR2 is ANQGSEA. This CDR3 has 13 amino acids. The germline V and J ends were trimmed by 6 bases and 0 bases, with 11 bases remaining between them.

For the CDR3, the DNA is TGTGCCAGCAGCCAGCGACAGGGGAGCTCACCCCTCCACTTT. It yields the protein CASSQRQGSSPLHF. The V call is TRBV13, the J call TRBJ1-6; TRBD1 matches at 8 bases. The junction had 7 bases not matched to a gene; V was cut back by 5 bases and J by 10 bases. The CDR3 totals 14 residues. The germline CDR1 and CDR2 sequences are PRHDT and FYEKMQ (reference sequence).

This clone was detected only a few times. This rearrangement joins TRBV15 to TRBJ2-7; tentatively, D is TRBD2 (7 bases). Between the trimmed V and J ends, which lost 1 base and 7 bases, there was a span of 11 bases. The CDR3 covers 13 residues. The germline CDR1 and CDR2 sequences are LNHNV and YYDKDF (reference sequence). The CDR3 spells CATSRGGGQEQYF. As DNA, the CDR3 is TGTGCCACCAGCAGAGGGGGGGGCCAAGAGCAGTACTTC.

The CDR3 bases are TGTGCCAGCAGCTTAGAGCGTTCGGGTAATGAGCAGTTCTTC. Protein: CASSLERSGNEQFF. V usage is TRBV11-2 and J usage is TRBJ2-1, with D hard to call. CDR1 SGHAT and CDR2 FQNNGV come from the germline V gene. V lost 0 bases, J lost 7 bases, and 10 bases lay in between. This CDR3 is 14 amino acids long.

The chain recombines TRBV2 with TRBJ1-4, with 9 bases aligning to TRBD1. V dropped 5 bases and J dropped 8; count of bases not matched to a gene: 3. Germline V gene data show CDR1 as SNHLY and CDR2 as FYNNEI. This CDR3 is built from 13 residues. The CDR3 region has the DNA TGTGCCAGCAGTTACAGGGGGCGGGAAAAACTGTTTTTT. Amino acid sequence: CASSYRGREKLFF.

Here the CDR3 reads CASSFHSGNTIYF. For the CDR3, the DNA is TGTGCCAGCAGTTTTCACTCTGGAAACACCATATATTTT. The chain recombines TRBV28 with TRBJ1-3; D unclear. There are 13 residues in the CDR3. Deletions cut 3 bases from V and 0 bases from J, with 3 bases between. Germline lookup yields CDR1 MDHEN and CDR2 SYDVKM. Full variable domain (remainder filled in from reference TRBV28 and TRBJ1-3): DVKVTQSSRYLVKRTGEKVFLECVQDMDHENMFWYRQDPGLGLRLIYFSYDVKMKEKGDIPEGYSVSREKKERFSLILESASTNQTSMYLCASSFHSGNTIYFGEGSWLTVV.

CDR3 nucleotides: TGTGCCAGTATCTATACAGGGGGTGATAGCAATCAGCCCCAGCATTTT. Translating gives CASIYTGGDSNQPQHF. The chain combines TRBV19 with TRBJ1-5; 8 nucleotides align to TRBD1. Trimming took 7 bases from V and 0 from J; bases not matched to a gene: 8. Looked up from germline, CDR1 is LNHDA and CDR2 is SQIVND (reference sequence). The CDR3 totals 16 residues.

Points on this clone: This same CDR3 is encoded by further DNA sequences in the sample. This chain connects TRBV18 to TRBJ1-2; D ambiguous. V shed 2 bases and J shed 7 bases, with 8 bases lying between them. Germline CDR1 is KGHSH and CDR2 is LQKENI. This CDR3 contains 12 residues. CDR3: CASSPDLAGYTF. As DNA, the CDR3 is TGTGCCAGCTCACCAGACTTAGCTGGCTACACCTTC.

The chain employs TRBV19 and TRBJ2-5, with 10 bases identical to TRBD2. Trimming removed 3 bases from V and 1 base from J; junction bases left unmatched: 5. This CDR3 has 16 residues. CDR1 and CDR2 from the germline V gene are LNHDA and SQIVND (reference sequence). The CDR3: CASSILAGDGQETQYF. The CDR3 DNA is TGTGCCAGTAGTATCCTAGCGGGGGACGGCCAAGAGACCCAGTACTTC.

The chain recombines TRBV7-8 with TRBJ1-1; 7 bases match TRBD1. This CDR3 contains 13 residues. Germline V gives CDR1 SGHVS, CDR2 FQNEAQ. V lost 3 bases, J lost 5 bases, and 3 bases stayed unmatched. CDR3 sequence: CASSFQQGTEAFF. CDR3 coding DNA: TGTGCCAGCAGCTTCCAACAGGGGACTGAAGCTTTCTTT.

This clone has more than one count but fewer than ten. J is TRBJ1-2 and V is TRBV28, with D possibly TRBD1 on 6 matching bases. This CDR3 is built from 15 residues. Germline CDR1 reads MDHEN; CDR2 reads SYDVKM. V lost 4 bases to trimming and J lost 8 bases, with 20 bases between them. The CDR3 region is CASSSSGVRRGGYTF. Here the CDR3 DNA reads TGTGCCAGCAGTTCTTCAGGGGTGAGACGTGGAGGCTACACCTTC.

The J gene is TRBJ1-4, the V gene TRBV7-9; D unresolved. V was cut by 4 bases and J by 0 bases, with 12 bases left in between. Per germline, CDR1 SEHNR and CDR2 FQNEAQ (reference sequence). The CDR3 is 16 residues long. This CDR3 reads CASSSSDGATNEKLFF. CDR3 DNA: TGTGCCAGCAGCTCAAGCGACGGGGCAACTAATGAAAAACTGTTTTTT.

The chain links TRBV28 to TRBJ1-2, with TRBD1 as a possible D gene (5 bases). This CDR3 region has 15 residues. Germline CDR1 reads MDHEN; CDR2 reads SYDVKM. V lost 5 bases and J lost 4, with 17 bases in between. CDR3 residues: CASSPRQISAYGYTF. CDR3 sequence (DNA): TGTGCCAGCAGTCCCCGACAGATTTCGGCCTATGGCTACACCTTC.

J is TRBJ1-1 and V is TRBV6-5, with a tentative D call TRBD1 (5 bases). Germline V gene lookup returns CDR1 MNHEY and CDR2 SVGAGI. This CDR3 comprises 14 residues. The germline V and J ends were trimmed by 3 bases and 5 bases, with 13 bases remaining between them. In nucleotides, the CDR3 is TGTGCCAGCAGTTATCAGACAGTGGAGACTGAAGCTTTCTTT. Translating gives CASSYQTVETEAFF.

This rearrangement joins TRBV2 to TRBJ2-4; 8 nucleotides align to TRBD1. CDR1 and CDR2 (germline): SNHLY, FYNNEI. The CDR3 is 15 amino acids. The trim removed 5 bases at V and 1 base at J, leaving 4 bases unmatched. CDR3 sequence: CASSPDRAAKNIQYF. The CDR3 coding sequence is TGTGCCAGCAGTCCGGACAGGGCGGCCAAAAACATTCAGTACTTC.

The chain carries TRBV10-3 and TRBJ2-7, with 7 bases matching TRBD1. CDR1 and CDR2 (germline): ENHRY, SYGVKD. This CDR3 is built from 16 residues. V was clipped by 0 bases and J by 1 base; unmatched bases: 6. The CDR3 sequence: CAISESTGKPSYEQYF. CDR3 nucleotides: TGTGCCATCAGTGAGTCGACAGGGAAACCTTCCTACGAGCAGTACTTC.

The chain employs TRBV9 and TRBJ2-3; 12 bases fit TRBD2. J gave up 2 bases and V 0 bases, and 1 base lay outside the gene matches. CDR3 size: 16 residues. Germline assignment: CDR1 SGDLS and CDR2 YYNGEE. CDR3 sequence (DNA): TGTGCCAGCAGCGTAGGGACTAGCGGGGCCACAGATACGCAGTATTTT. Residues: CASSVGTSGATDTQYF.

The chain joins TRBV7-9 to TRBJ1-4, with 10 positions matching TRBD1. After removal of 5 bases from V and 4 bases from J, the junction contained 4 bases not matched to a gene. Germline V gene data show CDR1 as SEHNR and CDR2 as FQNEAQ (reference sequence). The CDR3 loop spans 15 amino acids. Here the CDR3 DNA reads TGTGCCAGCAGCCCCGGACAGGGGGTTAATGAAAAACTGTTTTTT. The encoded protein is CASSPGQGVNEKLFF.